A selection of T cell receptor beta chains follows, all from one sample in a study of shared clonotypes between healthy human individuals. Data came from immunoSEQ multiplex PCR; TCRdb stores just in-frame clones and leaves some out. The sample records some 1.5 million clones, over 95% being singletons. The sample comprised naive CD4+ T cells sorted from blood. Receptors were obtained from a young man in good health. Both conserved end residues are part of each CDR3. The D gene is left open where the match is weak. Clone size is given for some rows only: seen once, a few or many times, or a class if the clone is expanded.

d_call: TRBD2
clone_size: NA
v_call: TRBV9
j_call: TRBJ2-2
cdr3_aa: CASSAGLAGGTGELFF
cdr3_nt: TGTGCCAGCAGCGCGGGACTAGCGGGAGGGACCGGGGAGCTGTTTTTT

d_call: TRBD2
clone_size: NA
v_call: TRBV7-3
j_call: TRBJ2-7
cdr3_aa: CASSLFPTPGRVTYEQYF
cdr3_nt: TGTGCCAGCAGCCTTTTCCCCACCCCCGGGAGGGTTACCTACGAGCAGTACTTC

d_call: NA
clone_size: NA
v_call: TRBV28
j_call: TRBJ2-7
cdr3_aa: CASSLQQNYEQYF
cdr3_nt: TGTGCCAGCAGTTTACAGCAGAACTACGAGCAGTACTTC

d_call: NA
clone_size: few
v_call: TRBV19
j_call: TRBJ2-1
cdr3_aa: CASRQGSYNEQFF
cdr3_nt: TGTGCCAGTAGACAGGGTTCCTACAATGAGCAGTTCTTC

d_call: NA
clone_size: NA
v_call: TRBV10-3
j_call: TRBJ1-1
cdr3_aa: CAIGPGNTEAFF
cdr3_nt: TGTGCCATCGGGCCGGGGAACACTGAAGCTTTCTTT

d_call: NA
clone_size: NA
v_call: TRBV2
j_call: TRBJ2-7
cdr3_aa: CASTGGGSYEQYF
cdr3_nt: TGTGCCAGCACTGGTGGCGGATCTTACGAGCAGTACTTC

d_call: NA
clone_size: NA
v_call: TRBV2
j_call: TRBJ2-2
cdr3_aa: CASSESRIYTGELFF
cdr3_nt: TGTGCCAGCAGTGAGTCGAGGATTTACACCGGGGAGCTGTTTTTT

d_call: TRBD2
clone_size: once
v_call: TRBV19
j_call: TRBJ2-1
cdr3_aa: CASSPMTSGRLNEQFF
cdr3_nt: TGTGCCAGTAGTCCAATGACTAGCGGGAGGCTGAATGAGCAGTTCTTC

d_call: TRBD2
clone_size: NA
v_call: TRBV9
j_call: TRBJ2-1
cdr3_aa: CASSYLAGVSNEQFF
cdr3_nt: TGTGCCAGCAGCTATCTAGCGGGAGTAAGTAATGAGCAGTTCTTC

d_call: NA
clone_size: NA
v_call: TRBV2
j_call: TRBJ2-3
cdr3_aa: CASSVTDTQYF
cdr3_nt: TGTGCCAGCAGTGTGACAGATACGCAGTATTTT

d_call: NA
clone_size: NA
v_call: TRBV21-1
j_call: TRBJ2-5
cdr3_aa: CASSNDRDSPGPSYQETQYF
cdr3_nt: TGTGCCAGCAGCAACGATCGAGACTCTCCGGGACCGTCGTACCAAGAGACCCAGTACTTC

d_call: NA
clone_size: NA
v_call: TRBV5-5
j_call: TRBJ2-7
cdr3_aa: CASSLLGAFEQYF
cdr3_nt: TGTGCCAGCAGCTTGCTTGGAGCTTTCGAGCAGTACTTC

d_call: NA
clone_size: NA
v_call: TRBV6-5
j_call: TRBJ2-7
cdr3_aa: CASSYSAQRTYEQYF
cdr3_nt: TGTGCCAGCAGCTACTCAGCACAGAGGACCTACGAGCAGTACTTC

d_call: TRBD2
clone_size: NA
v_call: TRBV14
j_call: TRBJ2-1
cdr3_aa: CASSRPTAGGRDEQFF
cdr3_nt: TGTGCCAGCAGCCGACCTACGGCGGGAGGGCGGGATGAGCAGTTCTTC

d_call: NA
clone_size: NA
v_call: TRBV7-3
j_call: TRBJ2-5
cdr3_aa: CASSLTREDQETQYF
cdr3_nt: TGTGCCAGCAGCTTAACGAGGGAGGACCAAGAGACCCAGTACTTC

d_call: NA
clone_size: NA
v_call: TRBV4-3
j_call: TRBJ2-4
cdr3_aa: CASSQGGPKNIQYF
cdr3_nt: TGCGCCAGCAGCCAAGGGGGCCCCAAAAACATTCAGTACTTC

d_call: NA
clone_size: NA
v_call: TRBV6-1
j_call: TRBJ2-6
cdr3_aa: CASGASGANVLTF
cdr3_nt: TGTGCCAGTGGGGCCTCTGGGGCCAACGTCCTGACTTTC

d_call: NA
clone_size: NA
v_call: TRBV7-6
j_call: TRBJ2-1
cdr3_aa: CASSLSGSGYNEQFF
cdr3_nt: TGTGCCAGCAGCTTAAGTGGCTCGGGATACAATGAGCAGTTCTTC

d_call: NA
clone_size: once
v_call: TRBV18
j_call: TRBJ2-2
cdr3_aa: CASSPLGAGELFF
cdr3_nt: TGTGCCAGCTCACCTCTAGGGGCCGGGGAGCTGTTTTTT

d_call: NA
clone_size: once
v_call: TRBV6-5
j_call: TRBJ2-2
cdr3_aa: CASSYSQGRDTGELFF
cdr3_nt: TGTGCCAGCAGTTACTCACAGGGTAGGGACACCGGGGAGCTGTTTTTT

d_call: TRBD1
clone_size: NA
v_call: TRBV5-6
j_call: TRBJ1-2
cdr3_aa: CASSSHKKGQGFFGYTF
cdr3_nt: TGTGCCAGCAGCTCGCATAAGAAGGGACAGGGGTTCTTCGGCTACACCTTC

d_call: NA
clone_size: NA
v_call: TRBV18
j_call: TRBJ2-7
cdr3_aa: CASSPLQAGTKSIEQYF
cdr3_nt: TGTGCCAGCTCACCACTTCAAGCCGGGACAAAATCAATCGAGCAGTACTTC

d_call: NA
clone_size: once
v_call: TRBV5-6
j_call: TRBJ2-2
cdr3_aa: CASSLRPAGNTGELFF
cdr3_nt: TGTGCCAGCAGTCTACGCCCGGCAGGCAACACCGGGGAGCTGTTTTTT

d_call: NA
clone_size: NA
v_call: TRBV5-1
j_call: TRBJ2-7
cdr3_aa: CASSLETAQYRYF
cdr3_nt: TGCGCCAGCAGCTTGGAGACAGCCCAGTATCGGTACTTC

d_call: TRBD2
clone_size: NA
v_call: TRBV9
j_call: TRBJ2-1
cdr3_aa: CASSGRVGLADLHEQFF
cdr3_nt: TGTGCCAGCAGCGGGCGGGTGGGACTAGCGGACCTACATGAGCAGTTCTTC

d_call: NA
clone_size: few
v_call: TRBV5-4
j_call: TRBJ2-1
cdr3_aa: CASSSTSQQFF
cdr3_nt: TGTGCCAGCAGCTCTACAAGCCAGCAGTTCTTC

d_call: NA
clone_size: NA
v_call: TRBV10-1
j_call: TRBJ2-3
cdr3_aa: CATFGGETTDTQYF
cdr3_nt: TGCGCCACCTTCGGGGGAGAGACCACAGATACGCAGTATTTT

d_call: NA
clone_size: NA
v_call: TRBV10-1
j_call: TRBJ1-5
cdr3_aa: CASSESLNQPQHF
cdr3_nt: TGCGCCAGCAGTGAGTCGTTAAATCAGCCCCAGCATTTT

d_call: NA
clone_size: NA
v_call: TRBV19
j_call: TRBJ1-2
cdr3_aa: CASSGTGRGNGYTF
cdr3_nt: TGTGCCAGTAGTGGCACAGGCAGGGGAAATGGCTACACCTTC

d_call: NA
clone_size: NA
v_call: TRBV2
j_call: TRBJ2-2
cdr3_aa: CASRTKTANTGELFF
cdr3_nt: TGTGCCAGCAGGACAAAGACCGCGAACACCGGGGAGCTGTTTTTT

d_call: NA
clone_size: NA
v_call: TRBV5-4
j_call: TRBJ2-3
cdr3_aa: CASSLIPGPSTDTQYF
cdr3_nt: TGTGCCAGCAGCCTCATTCCGGGACCCAGCACAGATACGCAGTATTTT

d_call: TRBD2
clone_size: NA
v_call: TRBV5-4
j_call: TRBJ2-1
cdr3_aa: CASSLELAGGPYEQFF
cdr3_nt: TGTGCCAGCAGCCTGGAACTGGCGGGAGGGCCCTATGAGCAGTTCTTC

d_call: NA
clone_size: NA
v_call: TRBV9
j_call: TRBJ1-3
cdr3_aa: CASSVVPGPHRTIYF
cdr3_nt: TGTGCCAGCAGCGTAGTGCCGGGCCCTCACCGCACCATATATTTT

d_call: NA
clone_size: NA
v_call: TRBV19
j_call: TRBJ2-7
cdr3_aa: CASTTRLGRGYEQYF
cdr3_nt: TGTGCCAGTACCACCCGATTGGGCAGGGGCTACGAGCAGTACTTC

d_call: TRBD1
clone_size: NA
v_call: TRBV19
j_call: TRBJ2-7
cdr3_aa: CASSIDLGQTYEQYF
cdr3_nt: TGTGCCAGTAGTATAGATTTGGGACAGACCTACGAGCAGTACTTC

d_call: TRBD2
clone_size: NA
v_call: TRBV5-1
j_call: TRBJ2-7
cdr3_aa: CASSLLADTYEQYF
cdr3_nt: TGCGCCAGCAGTTTACTAGCGGATACCTACGAGCAGTACTTC

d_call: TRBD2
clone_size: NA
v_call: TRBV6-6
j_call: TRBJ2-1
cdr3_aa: CASRTSAYNEQFF
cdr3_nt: TGTGCCTCAAGGACTAGCGCATACAATGAGCAGTTCTTC

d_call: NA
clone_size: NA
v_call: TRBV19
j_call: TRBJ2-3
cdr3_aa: CATSWGGLTDTQYF
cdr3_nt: TGTGCCACCTCTTGGGGGGGCCTCACAGATACGCAGTATTTT

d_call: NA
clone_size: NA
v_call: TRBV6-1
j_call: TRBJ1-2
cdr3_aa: CATNPFGRGPYTF
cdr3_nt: TGTGCCACCAACCCTTTCGGTCGGGGTCCCTACACCTTC

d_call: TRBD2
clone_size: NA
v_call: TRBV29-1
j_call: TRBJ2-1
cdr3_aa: CSVLLAGGPNEQFF
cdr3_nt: TGCAGCGTTCTACTAGCGGGAGGGCCCAATGAGCAGTTCTTC

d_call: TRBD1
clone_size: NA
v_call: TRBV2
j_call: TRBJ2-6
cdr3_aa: CASSEARGTGANVLTF
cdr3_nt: TGTGCCAGCAGTGAGGCCAGGGGGACTGGGGCCAACGTCCTGACTTTC

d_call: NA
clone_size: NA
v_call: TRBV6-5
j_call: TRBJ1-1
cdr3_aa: CASSYSNGRVGAFF
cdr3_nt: TGTGCCAGCAGTTACTCGAACGGCAGGGTAGGTGCTTTCTTT

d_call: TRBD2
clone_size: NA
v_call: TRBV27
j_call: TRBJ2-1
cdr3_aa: CASGKLAGGYNEQFF
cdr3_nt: TGTGCCAGCGGCAAACTAGCGGGAGGGTACAATGAGCAGTTCTTC

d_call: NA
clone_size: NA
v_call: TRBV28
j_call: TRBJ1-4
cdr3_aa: CASMTTNEKLFF
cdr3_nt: TGTGCCAGCATGACGACTAATGAAAAACTGTTTTTT

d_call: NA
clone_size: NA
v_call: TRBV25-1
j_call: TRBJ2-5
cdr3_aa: CASSDPLRIQETQYF
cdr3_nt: TGTGCCAGCAGTGACCCCCTGAGAATTCAAGAGACCCAGTACTTC

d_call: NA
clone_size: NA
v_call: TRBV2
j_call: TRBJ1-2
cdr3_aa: CASTPLGANYGYTF
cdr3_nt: TGTGCCAGCACCCCCCTAGGGGCTAACTATGGCTACACCTTC

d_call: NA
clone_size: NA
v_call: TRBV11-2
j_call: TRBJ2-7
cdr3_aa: CASSPGVEQYF
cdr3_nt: TGTGCCAGCAGCCCTGGTGTCGAGCAGTACTTC

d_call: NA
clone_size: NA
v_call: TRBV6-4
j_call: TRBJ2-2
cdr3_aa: CASSVDLNTGELFF
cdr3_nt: TGTGCCAGCAGTGTTGACCTGAACACCGGGGAGCTGTTTTTT

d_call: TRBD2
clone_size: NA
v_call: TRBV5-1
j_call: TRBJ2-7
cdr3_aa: CASSLSGAAYEQYF
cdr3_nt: TGCGCCAGCAGCCTTAGCGGGGCAGCCTACGAGCAGTACTTC

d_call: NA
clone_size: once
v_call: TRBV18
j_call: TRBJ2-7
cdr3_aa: CASSPGDYEQYF
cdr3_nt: TGTGCCAGCTCACCCGGGGACTACGAGCAGTACTTC

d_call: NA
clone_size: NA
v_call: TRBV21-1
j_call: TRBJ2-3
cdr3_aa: CASSKLVADTQYF
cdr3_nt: TGTGCCAGCAGCAAGTTAGTCGCAGATACGCAGTATTTT

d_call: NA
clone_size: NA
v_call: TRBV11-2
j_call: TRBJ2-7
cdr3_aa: CASSPLGVPFGYF
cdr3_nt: TGTGCCAGCAGCCCCCTTGGCGTTCCTTTTGGATACTTC

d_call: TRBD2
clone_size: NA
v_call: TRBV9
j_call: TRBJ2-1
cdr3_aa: CASSVDGDYYSYNEQFF
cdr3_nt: TGTGCCAGCAGCGTAGATGGGGACTACTACTCCTACAATGAGCAGTTCTTC

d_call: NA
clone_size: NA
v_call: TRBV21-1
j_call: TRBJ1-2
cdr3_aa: CASSKGTGAPPLYGYTF
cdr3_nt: TGTGCCAGCAGCAAAGGTACGGGGGCGCCCCCTCTCTATGGCTACACCTTC

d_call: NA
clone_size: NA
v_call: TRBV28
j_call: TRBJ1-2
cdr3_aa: CASWGQPFNYGYTF
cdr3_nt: TGTGCCAGCTGGGGGCAGCCTTTTAACTATGGCTACACCTTC

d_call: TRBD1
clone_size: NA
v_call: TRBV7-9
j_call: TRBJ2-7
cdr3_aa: CASSLQTGPEGEQYF
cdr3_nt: TGTGCCAGCAGCCTCCAGACAGGGCCAGAGGGCGAGCAGTACTTC

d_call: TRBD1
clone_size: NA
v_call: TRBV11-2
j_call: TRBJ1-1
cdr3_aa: CASSSTRGQPLNTEAFF
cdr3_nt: TGTGCCAGCAGCTCTACCCGGGGACAGCCTTTGAACACTGAAGCTTTCTTT

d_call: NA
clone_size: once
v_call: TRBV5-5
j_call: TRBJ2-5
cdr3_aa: CASSQSVETQYF
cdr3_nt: TGTGCCAGCAGCCAGTCGGTGGAGACCCAGTACTTC

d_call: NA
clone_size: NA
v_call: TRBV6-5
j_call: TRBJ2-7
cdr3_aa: CASKDPGTYEQYF
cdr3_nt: TGTGCCAGCAAGGATCCGGGGACCTACGAGCAGTACTTC

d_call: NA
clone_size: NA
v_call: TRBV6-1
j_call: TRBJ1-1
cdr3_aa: CASSRGNTEAFF
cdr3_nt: TGTGCCAGCAGTAGGGGGAACACTGAAGCTTTCTTT